This T cell receptor (beta chain) is from a study of identical twins (dated by TCRdb to the mid-2010s). Regarding the complete study: TCR alpha and beta repertoires from monozygotic twins, unrelated adults of various ages and cord blood were deep-sequenced to test whether fetal clonotypes persist. To rule out contamination, replicate twin experiments were performed at different times with different library preparation protocols.

Every donor was a healthy Caucasian. Using Miltenyi CD45RO+ enrichment and human naive T-cell isolation kits, memory (CD45RO+) and naive T cells were isolated from PBMC. The protocol used for the library was 5' RACE. Sequencing instrument: Illumina HiSeq 2000. A universal primer binding site was added through template switching, and the final cDNA carried a unique molecular identifier so that TCR cDNA molecules could be counted accurately. First-strand cDNA for TCR alpha and beta chains was synthesized from specific primers in the conserved constant-segment region. Each cDNA library was double barcoded, with a SMART-Mk sample barcode plus Illumina barcodes, to control for contamination. TruSeq adapter sequences along with Illumina sample barcodes were introduced in two successive PCR steps. The TCR alpha and beta cDNA libraries were sequenced on the Illumina HiSeq platform using custom primers. As for the original processing: Unique molecular identifiers were extracted from raw reads with MiGEC, and CDR3 positions were determined with MiXCR. Recombination models were inferred per individual with the repgenHMM and IGoR tools using an EM algorithm. Shared clonotype analysis was performed with the tcR package in R, normalizing sharing by the product of cloneset sizes. To study raw recombination free of thymic and clonal selection effects, out-of-frame nonproductive sequences were analyzed. TCRdb passed the public sequencing reads through fastp at Q25 and MiXCR, retaining productive beta sequences. Rows matching on CDR3 protein sequence are summarized as one entry with the most common DNA and genes. TCRdb, not the authors, supplied the V and J calls. Recorded for this sample are fewer than 250,000 distinct CDR3 sequences; less than 10% of them occurred a single time. 5.1% of the sample is taken by the ten largest.

About this clonotype: It lacks a known antigen. Base quality data are lacking; no much larger clone is found one base away.

V is clipped by 6 bases and J by 6 bases, and the sequence between their germline boundaries is 11 bases long. CDR1 and CDR2 were assigned from the germline V gene (reference sequence) as MNHNY and SVGAGI. The CDR3 starts with the cysteine, ends with the phenylalanine, and has 13 residues. The read is trimmed to its CDR3 DNA, 39 bases read in frame from base 1. The research as a whole found: Abundant cord blood beta clonotypes carried fewer insertions; young adult naive repertoires showed a weaker similar trend, while memory repertoires showed none. Because the same donors could not be followed over many years, the conclusions relied on cross-sectional statistical analysis. Invariant T cells such as MAIT and iNKT could partly confound zero-insertion analyses, although diverse VJ usage argued against such confounding for most clonotypes. In monozygotic twins, out-of-frame TCR alpha sharing was systematically underestimated by recombination models, although the models agreed with sharing between unrelated individuals. Compared with coincidental sharing between unrelated individuals, out-of-frame TCR alpha sequences shared between twins showed an excess of sequences with low generation probability. The excess sharing between twins in beta out-of-frame sequences was weaker because fewer shared sequences reduced the signal-to-noise ratio.

The sequence was obtained from a woman aged 18 to 35 in good health. The rearranged segments are TRBV6-6 and TRBJ2-2; tentative D gene TRBD2, with 6 bases matching. Input material: memory (CD45RO+) T cells sorted from blood. The cell subset or site tag for this specimen amounts to: CD45RO+ enriched T cells. The CDR3 protein sequence reads: CASRLLAAGELFF. The base sequence is TGTGCCAGCAGGTTACTAGCCGCCGGGGAGCTGTTTTTT.